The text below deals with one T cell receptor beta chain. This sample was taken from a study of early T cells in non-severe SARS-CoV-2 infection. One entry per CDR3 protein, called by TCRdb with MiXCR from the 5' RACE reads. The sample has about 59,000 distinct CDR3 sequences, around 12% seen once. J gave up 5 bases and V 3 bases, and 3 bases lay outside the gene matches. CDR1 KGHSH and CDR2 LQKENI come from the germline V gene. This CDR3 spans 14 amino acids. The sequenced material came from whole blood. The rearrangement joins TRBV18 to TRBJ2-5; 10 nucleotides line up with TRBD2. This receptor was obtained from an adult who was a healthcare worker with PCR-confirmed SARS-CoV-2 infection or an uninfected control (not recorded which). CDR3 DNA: TGTGCCAGCTCACCGGGGACTAGCGCGGAGACCCAGTACTTC. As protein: CASSPGTSAETQYF.